Listed below are T cell receptor beta chains from one sample, sequenced in a study of identifying expanded T cells in peripheral blood. Clones were sequenced by immunoSEQ multiplex PCR, and TCRdb holds only the in-frame ones, with some missing. The data hold about 100,000 clones, with 80% to 90% observed a single time. Sequencing was done on a sample of blood. The receptors here all came from a person aged 18 to 75 in good health. Each CDR3 is given with its conserved first and last residue. D genes are given only for firm matches. Not every row has a clone size; where given, it reads once, few, many or a size class.

CASSPGRGTEAFF	TGTGCCAGCAGTCCGGGTAGGGGGACTGAAGCTTTCTTT	13	TRBJ1-1	TRBV6-5	-	-
CASSELRGNTEAFF	TGTGCCAGCAGCGAGCTCAGGGGGAACACTGAAGCTTTCTTT	14	TRBJ1-1	TRBV6-1	-	-
CASQRGTGDSGANVLTF	TGTGCCAGCCAGAGAGGGACAGGCGACTCTGGGGCCAACGTCCTGACTTTC	17	TRBJ2-6	TRBV19	-	TRBD1
CASSIGGGTYGYTF	TGTGCCAGCTCAATAGGAGGGGGCACCTATGGCTACACCTTC	14	TRBJ1-2	TRBV18	-	TRBD1
CAISEMGLAGGLSTQYF	TGTGCCATCAGTGAGATGGGACTAGCGGGAGGCCTCTCCACGCAGTATTTT	17	TRBJ2-3	TRBV10-3	-	TRBD2
CASSTDRGAGNTIYF	TGTGCCAGCAGCACGGACAGGGGTGCTGGAAACACCATATATTTT	15	TRBJ1-3	TRBV5-4	-	TRBD1
CAIRTGTGGSYEQYF	TGTGCCATCAGGACCGGGACAGGGGGCTCCTACGAGCAGTACTTC	15	TRBJ2-7	TRBV10-3	-	TRBD1
CASSIKGRDYPPYNEQFF	TGTGCCAGTAGTATCAAGGGGCGGGACTACCCTCCCTACAATGAGCAGTTCTTC	18	TRBJ2-1	TRBV19	-	TRBD2
CASSRSGGTEAFF	TGCGCCAGCAGCCGGTCGGGGGGAACTGAAGCTTTCTTT	13	TRBJ1-1	TRBV5-1	-	-
CAISESGTFQNIQYF	TGTGCCATCAGTGAGTCCGGCACCTTCCAAAACATTCAGTACTTC	15	TRBJ2-4	TRBV10-3	once	-
CASSSGGTHHLGF	TGTGCCAGCAGCTCAGGGGGGACCCACCACTTGGGCTTT	13	TRBJ1-1	TRBV2	few	TRBD1
CASKPDTSYEGYTF	TGTGCCAGCAAACCGGACACCTCCTATGAGGGCTACACCTTC	14	TRBJ1-2	TRBV6-5	-	-
CASSPQGGGVKGYTF	TGTGCCAGCAGCCCCCAGGGGGGTGGAGTAAAAGGCTACACCTTC	15	TRBJ1-2	TRBV14	once	TRBD1
CATGARGDTQYF	TGTGCCACGGGGGCGAGGGGGGATACGCAGTATTTT	12	TRBJ2-3	TRBV2	-	-
CASSPGGPIPGELFF	TGTGCCAGCAGCCCGGGGGGGCCTATACCCGGGGAGCTGTTTTTT	15	TRBJ2-2	TRBV5-4	-	TRBD2
CASSSAGTEDEQFF	TGTGCCAGCAGCTCCGCCGGGACTGAGGATGAGCAGTTCTTC	14	TRBJ2-1	TRBV7-9	-	-
CASSLGRGSGGYTF	TGTGCCAGCAGCTTGGGGAGGGGATCTGGCGGCTACACCTTC	14	TRBJ1-2	TRBV5-5	-	-
CASSLEGAWSYGYTF	TGTGCCAGCAGCTTGGAAGGGGCGTGGAGCTATGGCTACACCTTC	15	TRBJ1-2	TRBV5-5	-	-
CASSQIGEQFF	TGTGCCAGTAGCCAGATCGGTGAGCAGTTCTTC	11	TRBJ2-1	TRBV19	once	-
CASSLGPPGDTEAFF	TGTGCCAGCAGCTTAGGCCCCCCTGGGGACACTGAAGCTTTCTTT	15	TRBJ1-1	TRBV7-9	-	-
CAWSRGQGAPNYGYTF	TGTGCCTGGAGTCGGGGACAGGGGGCGCCCAACTATGGCTACACCTTC	16	TRBJ1-2	TRBV30	-	TRBD1
CASSEVPGDGNQPQHF	TGTGCCAGCAGTGAAGTGCCAGGGGACGGCAATCAGCCCCAGCATTTT	16	TRBJ1-5	TRBV6-1	-	-
CASRLTGRVGTEAFF	TGTGCCAGCAGGCTCACCGGCAGGGTGGGCACTGAAGCTTTCTTT	15	TRBJ1-1	TRBV27	-	-
CASSLARETQYF	TGTGCCAGCAGCTTGGCGAGGGAGACCCAGTACTTC	12	TRBJ2-5	TRBV7-2	-	-
CASGTLTRNEQYF	TGTGCCAGTGGGACCTTAACTAGGAACGAGCAGTACTTC	13	TRBJ2-7	TRBV19	once	-
CASSPKPGGTKGETQYF	TGTGCCAGCTCACCAAAACCTGGCGGGACGAAAGGGGAGACCCAGTACTTC	17	TRBJ2-5	TRBV18	-	-
CASSSDRGDEKLFF	TGTGCCAGCAGCTCCGACAGGGGAGATGAAAAACTGTTTTTT	14	TRBJ1-4	TRBV9	-	TRBD1
CASSPGPSGNTIYF	TGTGCCAGCTCACCGGGACCCTCTGGAAACACCATATATTTT	14	TRBJ1-3	TRBV18	-	-
CASRGSQETQYF	TGTGCCAGCAGAGGCAGCCAAGAGACCCAGTACTTC	12	TRBJ2-5	TRBV6-5	-	-
CASSQADVVEKLFF	TGTGCCAGCAGCCAAGCTGACGTAGTGGAAAAACTGTTTTTT	14	TRBJ1-4	TRBV4-2	-	-
CASSLTQETQYF	TGTGCCAGCAGCTTGACTCAAGAGACCCAGTACTTC	12	TRBJ2-5	TRBV5-4	-	-